The 14 T cell receptor beta chains below were found in one sample sequenced in a study of blood T cells in healthy people across ages. A second PCR, run for about 7 to 11 cycles, used a sample-barcoded 5' primer plus a J-beta primer mix. One entry per CDR3 protein results from TCRdb running MiXCR on the 5' RACE reads. The table lists about 1.4 million distinct CDR3 sequences, roughly 60% of them singletons. Sequencing input: blood. The receptors stem from a man aged 18 to 30 in good health.

The CDR3 loop is CSARELRSNEQFF. CDR3 nucleotide sequence: TGCAGTGCTAGAGAGCTAAGATCCAATGAGCAGTTCTTC. The chain uses TRBV20-1 and TRBJ2-1; D remains ambiguous. Germline CDR1 DFQATT, CDR2 SNEGSKA (reference sequence). Trimming took 0 bases from V and 6 from J, leaving 9 bases between them. The CDR3 has 13 amino acids.

V is TRBV20-1 and J is TRBJ1-6; the match to TRBD1 covers 9 bases. Germline V CDR1 and CDR2: DFQATT, SNEGSKA (reference sequence). V was pared by 3 bases and J by 5 bases, with 8 bases of the junction left unmatched. The CDR3 covers 16 residues. As DNA, the CDR3 is TGCAGTGCTAGGAATACAGGGGGCGCGCATAATTCACCCCTCCACTTT. It is translated as CSARNTGGAHNSPLHF.

The genes are TRBV27 and TRBJ2-4; the D gene is possibly TRBD1 (6 bases). The end of the DNA is better explained by TRBJ2-7, so the J call may be wrong. The germline CDR1 and CDR2 sequences are MNHEY and SMNVEV (reference sequence). CDR3 length: 15 amino acids. CDR3: CASSPGDTGLGEQYF. The CDR3 region has the DNA TGTGCCAGCAGTCCCGGGGACACAGGGTTAGGCGAGCAGTACTTC.

In its sample, this clonotype was seen a few times. The V call is TRBV4-1, the J call TRBJ1-4; D is unclear. Germline V gene data show CDR1 as MGHRA and CDR2 as YSYEKL. The length of the CDR3 is 17 residues. V dropped 1 base and J dropped 8 bases, with 20 bases sitting between them. Here the CDR3 reads CASSQVLVGYQNEKLFF. The CDR3 nucleotides are TGCGCCAGCAGCCAAGTATTGGTGGGCTATCAAAACGAAAAACTGTTTTTT.

The rearrangement links TRBV3-1 to TRBJ2-3; D unclear. The CDR3 sequence is 15 residues long. V was cut by 0 bases and J by 4 bases, with 11 bases left in between. Germline assignment: CDR1 LGHDT and CDR2 YNNKEL (reference sequence). CDR3 bases: TGTGCCAGCAGCCAAGATCGCAGCCGACCAGATACGCAGTATTTT. This translates into CASSQDRSRPDTQYF.

The chain has TRBV4-2 and TRBJ2-4; D uncertain. The J call may be wrong; the DNA end is better matched by TRBJ2-7. Germline-derived CDR1 and CDR2 are LGHNA and YNFKEQ. The CDR3 runs 15 residues. The CDR3 sequence is CASSQVGQVQYEQYF. CDR3 coding DNA: TGTGCCAGCAGCCAAGTTGGGCAGGTCCAATACGAGCAGTACTTC.

The chain employs TRBV7-8 and TRBJ2-2; no firm D call. In germline, CDR1 is SGHVS, CDR2 FQNEAQ. CDR3 length equals 16 residues. The V and J ends lost 1 base and 3 bases respectively, with 12 bases between them. The CDR3 nucleotides are TGTGCCAGCAGCTTAGGCCTGAACGTGGACACCGGGGAGCTGTTTTTT. Residues: CASSLGLNVDTGELFF.

The chain couples TRBV4-1 to TRBJ2-5, with D maybe TRBD2 (5 bases). V gave up 2 bases and J gave up 4 bases, with 17 bases separating them. CDR3 length: 16 amino acids. The germline gives CDR1 MGHRA, CDR2 YSYEKL. CDR3 DNA: TGCGCCAGCAGCCAACGTTCTGGGAGACCGCGAGAGACCCAGTACTTC. Translation: CASSQRSGRPRETQYF.

The chain joins TRBV27 to TRBJ1-1; D might be TRBD1 (6 bases). With 2 bases removed from V and 5 bases from J, the gap between germline ends came to 12 bases. The CDR3 sequence is 14 residues long. The germline gives CDR1 MNHEY, CDR2 SMNVEV (reference sequence). The CDR3 bases are TGTGCCAGCAGTTTAGGGACATATGGGACTGAAGCTTTCTTT. Translating gives CASSLGTYGTEAFF.

The rearrangement uses TRBV29-1 and TRBJ2-7; TRBD2 might be the D (6 bases). The ends were cut back, 5 bases at V and 7 bases at J, with 15 bases in the middle. Germline-derived CDR1 and CDR2 are SQVTM and ANQGSEA. This CDR3 contains 12 residues. DNA of the CDR3: TGCAGCGTTCTGGGACTCCTTTATGAGCAGTACTTC. Translated: CSVLGLLYEQYF.

The chain employs TRBV15 and TRBJ2-3; 8 bases are a match to TRBD2. The length of the CDR3 is 14 residues. V was pared by 6 bases and J by 4 bases, with 6 bases of the junction left unmatched. Germline CDR1 LNHNV, CDR2 YYDKDF (reference sequence). For the CDR3, the DNA is TGTGCCACCAGGGCACGCGGGAGGCCAGATACGCAGTATTTT. Translating it yields CATRARGRPDTQYF. Full variable domain (remainder filled in from reference TRBV15 and TRBJ2-3): DAMVIQNPRYQVTQFGKPVTLSCSQTLNHNVMYWYQQKSSQAPKLLFHYYDKDFNNEADTPDNFQSRRPNTSFCFLDIRSPGLGDTAMYLCATRARGRPDTQYFGPGTRLTVL.

This clonotype is a singleton in its sample. The genes are TRBV20-1 and TRBJ2-3, with a possible D match to TRBD1 (6 bases). The CDR3 has 15 residues. Looked up from germline, CDR1 is DFQATT and CDR2 is SNEGSKA (reference sequence). V was clipped by 4 bases and J by 8 bases, with 22 bases between them. The CDR3 protein is CSAKIGQRAVGTQYF. In nucleotides, the CDR3 is TGCAGTGCTAAAATCGGACAGAGGGCAGTGGGTACGCAGTATTTT.

The chain carries TRBV12-3 or TRBV12-4 and TRBJ1-6, with TRBD1 identical over 7 bases. The CDR3 loop spans 14 amino acids. With 0 bases clipped from V and 9 bases from J, the junction kept 2 bases outside the gene matches. The CDR3 here is CASSLAQGGSPLHF. CDR3 nucleotide sequence: TGTGCCAGCAGTTTAGCGCAGGGGGGTTCACCCCTCCACTTT.

The V call is TRBV24-1, the J call TRBJ2-7, with a tentative D call TRBD1 (5 bases). Germline V gene sequence: CDR1 KGHDR, CDR2 SFDVKD. The CDR3 length is 13 residues. V was trimmed by 8 bases and J by 7 bases, leaving 17 bases between them. CDR3 sequence reads: CATTTTQDNEQYF. DNA of the CDR3: TGTGCCACCACCACTACGCAGGACAATGAGCAGTACTTC.